This is a list of T cell receptor beta chains from one sample in a study of blood T cell repertoires in COVID-19. The method was immunoSEQ multiplex PCR; TCRdb's version includes in-frame clones alone and lacks a portion of them. The repertoire holds over 150,000 clones, with over 70% as singletons. The sample taken for sequencing was peripheral blood. These receptors all come from a woman aged 40 to 55 with COVID-19, enrolled during active disease. CDR3s include the opening cysteine and the closing phenylalanine or tryptophan. A D gene is named only where the DNA matches it firmly. Only some rows state a clone size, as once, few, many or a class for expanded clones.

TRBJ1-1,TRBV6-4,NA,NA,CASSDSVGSHTEAFF,TGTGCCAGCAGTGACTCGGTTGGCAGTCACACTGAAGCTTTCTTT
TRBJ2-7,TRBV11-3,NA,TRBD1,CASSLGGQGDPYEQYF,TGTGCCAGCAGCTTAGGAGGACAGGGGGACCCCTACGAGCAGTACTTC
TRBJ1-1,TRBV4-1,NA,TRBD1,CASSDPPGQGTWNTEAFF,TGCGCCAGCAGCGATCCTCCGGGACAGGGGACCTGGAACACTGAAGCTTTCTTT
TRBJ1-2,TRBV6-4,NA,NA,CARRGPHKYGYTF,TGTGCCAGAAGAGGGCCGCACAAGTATGGCTACACCTTC
TRBJ2-2,TRBV11-3,once,TRBD2,CASSSGLDGPTGELFF,TGTGCCAGCAGCAGCGGACTAGACGGGCCCACCGGGGAGCTGTTTTTT
TRBJ1-5,TRBV7-3,NA,NA,CASSPNQPQHF,TGTGCCAGCAGCCCAAATCAGCCCCAGCATTTT
TRBJ2-5,TRBV19,NA,TRBD2,CASSILGGSGQETQYF,TGTGCCAGTAGTATCCTCGGCGGGAGCGGTCAAGAGACCCAGTACTTC
TRBJ1-2,TRBV6-1,NA,TRBD1,CASSENTGQGRRGYTF,TGTGCCAGCAGTGAAAATACGGGACAGGGAAGGAGGGGCTACACCTTC
TRBJ1-1,TRBV5-1,NA,TRBD1,CASSLSDRDTEAFF,TGCGCCAGCAGCTTGAGTGACAGGGACACTGAAGCTTTCTTT
TRBJ1-6,TRBV3-1/TRBV3-2,NA,NA,CASSMTRGSPLHF,TGTGCCAGCTCGATGACCCGAGGATCACCCCTCCACTTT
TRBJ2-3,TRBV4-1,NA,NA,CASSQVSLADNTDTQYF,TGCGCCAGCAGCCAAGTATCACTAGCTGATAACACAGATACGCAGTATTTT
TRBJ1-6,TRBV10-3,NA,TRBD1,CAIRQGLNSPLHF,TGTGCCATCAGACAGGGGTTGAATTCACCCCTCCACTTT
TRBJ2-3,TRBV11-3,NA,TRBD1,CASSPMAGGITDTQYF,TGTGCCAGCAGCCCGATGGCAGGGGGTATCACAGATACGCAGTATTTT
TRBJ2-7,TRBV11-1,NA,NA,CASSLRASYEQYF,TGTGCCAGCAGCTTGCGGGCATCCTACGAGCAGTACTTC
TRBJ2-2,TRBV10-1,NA,TRBD1,CASGSRDSLTGELFF,TGCGCCAGCGGAAGCCGGGACAGTCTCACCGGGGAGCTGTTTTTT
TRBJ1-6,TRBV28,NA,NA,CASRTLQGAYNSPLHF,TGTGCCAGCAGGACGCTTCAGGGTGCCTATAATTCACCCCTCCACTTT
TRBJ1-5,TRBV10-1,NA,NA,CASSDGLNQPQHF,TGCGCCAGCAGTGATGGGCTAAATCAGCCCCAGCATTTT
TRBJ1-2,TRBV27,NA,TRBD1,CASSYGTGVNYGYTF,TGTGCCAGCAGCTACGGGACAGGGGTTAACTATGGCTACACCTTC
TRBJ1-2,TRBV10-2,NA,NA,CASTSTIRGYTF,TGCGCCAGCACTTCCACTATAAGGGGCTACACCTTC
TRBJ2-1,TRBV27,NA,TRBD2,CASSFSGRIVNEQFF,TGTGCCAGCAGTTTTAGCGGGAGAATCGTCAATGAGCAGTTCTTC
TRBJ2-7,TRBV7-2,NA,NA,CASSLVVAAPYEQYF,TGTGCCAGCAGCTTAGTGGTCGCGGCACCCTACGAGCAGTACTTC
TRBJ1-3,TRBV10-3,NA,NA,CAISTKQGSSGNTIYF,TGTGCCATCAGTACGAAACAGGGCTCCTCTGGAAACACCATATATTTT
TRBJ2-7,TRBV5-1,NA,TRBD2,CASKPSGGNYAYEQYF,TGCGCCAGCAAACCTAGCGGGGGGAACTACGCCTACGAGCAGTACTTC
TRBJ1-6,TRBV18,NA,TRBD1,CASSEQGPTSPLHF,TGTGCCAGCTCCGAACAGGGGCCCACTTCACCCCTCCACTTT
TRBJ1-5,TRBV5-5,NA,NA,CASSLSGGSSNQPQHF,TGTGCCAGCAGCTTGAGTGGGGGGTCTAGCAATCAGCCCCAGCATTTT
TRBJ1-5,TRBV28,few,TRBD1,CASRPSGGSQPQHF,TGTGCCAGCAGACCTTCAGGGGGATCTCAGCCCCAGCATTTT
TRBJ2-1,TRBV24-1,NA,TRBD1,CATSGQGEQFF,TGTGCCACCTCGGGACAGGGGGAGCAGTTCTTC
TRBJ2-7,TRBV6-5,NA,NA,CASSTTESSYEQYF,TGTGCCAGCAGTACGACAGAAAGCTCATACGAGCAGTACTTC
TRBJ2-7,TRBV7-6,once,NA,CASSLEQQGGRREQYF,TGTGCCAGCAGCTTAGAACAACAGGGAGGGCGTCGCGAGCAGTACTTC
TRBJ2-6,TRBV5-6,NA,NA,CASSLVKRTEASGANVLTF,TGTGCCAGCAGCTTGGTCAAGAGGACGGAGGCCTCTGGGGCCAACGTCCTGACTTTC
TRBJ2-1,TRBV19,NA,TRBD1,CASRTGKKIYNEQFF,TGTGCCAGTAGGACAGGGAAAAAGATCTACAATGAGCAGTTCTTC
TRBJ1-2,TRBV6-4,NA,NA,CASSDPGLGSYGYTF,TGTGCCAGCAGTGATCCGGGACTCGGAAGCTATGGCTACACCTTC
TRBJ1-2,TRBV19,NA,TRBD1,CASMLLGQGMMDYGYTF,TGTGCCAGTATGCTGTTGGGACAGGGGATGATGGACTATGGCTACACCTTC
TRBJ1-4,TRBV3-1/TRBV3-2,NA,NA,CASSQNRVPNEKLFF,TGTGCCAGCAGCCAGAATCGGGTCCCTAATGAGAAACTGTTTTTT
TRBJ2-1,TRBV7-6,NA,TRBD1,CASSHQGWDRVPNEQFF,TGTGCCAGCAGCCACCAGGGCTGGGACAGGGTCCCCAATGAGCAGTTCTTC
TRBJ1-1,TRBV5-4,NA,TRBD1,CASSNDDREVEAFF,TGTGCCAGCAGCAACGATGACAGGGAGGTTGAAGCTTTCTTT
TRBJ1-2,TRBV4-1,NA,NA,CASSQVDRSYGYTF,TGCGCCAGCAGCCAAGTAGACAGGAGCTATGGCTACACCTTC
TRBJ2-7,TRBV9,NA,TRBD2,CASSELAGGPAYEQYF,TGTGCCAGCAGCGAACTAGCGGGAGGGCCCGCCTACGAGCAGTACTTC
TRBJ2-4,TRBV19,NA,NA,CASSTRDIQYF,TGTGCCAGTAGTACCAGGGACATTCAGTACTTC
TRBJ1-1,TRBV7-2,once,TRBD1,CASSLRTGEAEAFF,TGTGCCAGCAGCTTACGGACAGGGGAAGCTGAAGCTTTCTTT
TRBJ1-2,TRBV7-8,NA,TRBD1,CASSYGTGYGYTF,TGTGCCAGCAGCTACGGGACAGGATATGGCTACACCTTC
TRBJ2-5,TRBV29-1,few,TRBD2,CSGSLAREIRGETQYF,TGCAGCGGATCGCTAGCGCGGGAGATACGAGGAGAGACCCAGTACTTC
TRBJ2-1,TRBV27,NA,NA,CASSPQVDNEQFF,TGTGCCAGCAGTCCCCAGGTGGACAATGAGCAGTTCTTC
TRBJ1-3,TRBV3-1/TRBV3-2,few,NA,CASRAASGNTIYF,TGTGCCAGCAGGGCGGCCTCTGGAAACACCATATATTTT
TRBJ1-6,TRBV12-1,NA,NA,CATGRSNSPLHF,TGTGCCACCGGGAGGAGCAATTCACCCCTCCACTTT
TRBJ2-5,TRBV21-1,NA,NA,CASSKGGTSGRTSEYF,TGTGCCAGCAGCAAAGGGGGGACTAGCGGGAGGACCTCTGAGTACTTC
TRBJ2-1,TRBV2,NA,NA,CASSEDHGKNEQFF,TGTGCCAGCAGTGAGGACCACGGGAAGAATGAGCAGTTCTTC
TRBJ2-7,TRBV27,NA,TRBD1,CASSSTGVPYEQYF,TGTGCCAGCAGTTCCACAGGGGTGCCCTACGAGCAGTACTTC
TRBJ1-1,TRBV6-5,NA,NA,CASSYGGTEAFF,TGTGCCAGCAGTTATGGAGGCACTGAAGCTTTCTTT
TRBJ2-7,TRBV4-1,NA,TRBD2,CASSPGLLGDEQYF,TGCGCCAGCAGCCCGGGACTACTCGGGGACGAGCAGTACTTC
TRBJ1-1,TRBV28,NA,NA,CASMRDAVSFF,TGTGCCAGCATGCGGGACGCCGTCTCTTTCTTT
TRBJ1-5,TRBV2,NA,NA,CASILTPNSNQPQHF,TGTGCCAGCATCTTGACACCTAATAGCAATCAGCCCCAGCATTTT
TRBJ2-7,TRBV18,NA,TRBD1,CASSYRDRSPYEQYF,TGTGCCAGCTCGTACCGGGACAGGTCTCCCTACGAGCAGTACTTC